This passage covers 7 T cell receptor beta chains from one sample sequenced in a study of beta chain features in type 1 diabetes. Reverse transcribing all isolated RNA meant expressed TCRB transcripts were sequenced. The assay was immunoSEQ multiplex PCR, and TCRdb's table has in-frame clones only and misses some. The profile covers a few hundred thousand clones, with 10% to 15% appearing a single time and 0.017% taken by the ten largest. Sequenced sample: naive CD4+ T cells from blood. These receptors all stem from a young man in good health.

CDR3 in amino acids: CSSRDRSTGELFF. For the CDR3, the DNA is TGCAGCTCCCGGGACAGGTCCACCGGGGAGCTGTTTTTT. J is TRBJ2-2 and V is TRBV29-1; 8 bases map to TRBD1. The CDR3 loop spans 13 amino acids. Looked up from germline, CDR1 is SQVTM and CDR2 is ANQGSEA. V shed 8 bases, J shed 4 bases, and the junction held 6 bases outside the gene matches.

The chain combines TRBV4-2 with TRBJ1-5; D uncertain. The germline V gene has CDR1 LGHNA and CDR2 YNFKEQ. This CDR3 has 14 residues. The V end lost 0 bases, the J end lost 7 bases, and 10 bases lay between the germline ends. The CDR3 is CASSQDLSGQPQHF. The DNA for the CDR3 is TGTGCCAGCAGCCAAGATCTTTCAGGCCAGCCCCAGCATTTT.

This clone has a handful of counts. The genes are TRBV7-9 and TRBJ2-7, with 8 bases aligning to TRBD2. This CDR3 is built from 14 residues. V dropped 7 bases and J dropped 2; count of bases not matched to a gene: 7. From germline, CDR1 is SEHNR and CDR2 FQNEAQ (reference sequence). The CDR3 nucleotides are TGTGCCAGCACCCCCGGGGGGGTCGCCTACGAGCAGTACTTC. Protein: CASTPGGVAYEQYF. The full variable domain, in which reference TRBV7-9 and TRBJ2-7 provide the parts outside the CDR3, is DTGVSQNPRHKITKRGQNVTFRCDPISEHNRLYWYRQTLGQGPEFLTYFQNEAQLEKSRLLSDRFSAERPKGSFSTLEIQRTEQGDSAMYLCASTPGGVAYEQYFGPGTRLTVT.

The V call is TRBV29-1, the J call TRBJ2-2; TRBD2 agrees at 11 bases. CDR1 and CDR2 (germline): SQVTM, ANQGSEA. Trimming removed 6 bases from V and 1 base from J; junction bases left unmatched: 1. The CDR3 consists of 14 residues. CDR3 sequence (DNA): TGCAGCGTGGGGACTAGCGGGAACACCGGGGAGCTGTTTTTT. This encodes CSVGTSGNTGELFF.

This chain joins TRBV7-9 and TRBJ2-5; the D is unclear. V lost 2 bases to trimming and J lost 5 bases, with 9 bases between them. This CDR3 spans 13 amino acids. CDR1 and CDR2 (germline): SEHNR, FQNEAQ (reference sequence). The CDR3 reads CASSLNLRETQYF. In nucleotides, the CDR3 is TGTGCCAGCAGCTTAAACCTCCGGGAGACCCAGTACTTC. Drawing the rest from reference TRBV7-9 and TRBJ2-5, the complete variable domain is DTGVSQNPRHKITKRGQNVTFRCDPISEHNRLYWYRQTLGQGPEFLTYFQNEAQLEKSRLLSDRFSAERPKGSFSTLEIQRTEQGDSAMYLCASSLNLRETQYFGPGTRLLVL.

Only a few counts were recorded for this clone. The chain has TRBV6-6 and TRBJ2-3; weak D call: TRBD1 (7 bases). The V gene lost 6 bases and the J gene lost 1 base, with 14 bases spanning the gap. CDR1 is MNHNY, CDR2 SVGAGI, per germline (reference sequence). The CDR3 covers 15 residues. CDR3 DNA: TGTGCCAGCAGCCTCCAGGGGGGCGGCACAGATACGCAGTATTTT. It codes for CASSLQGGGTDTQYF.

This clone was counted only a few times. V usage is TRBV9 and J usage is TRBJ2-7, with TRBD2 as a possible D gene (6 bases). Germline V gene data show CDR1 as SGDLS and CDR2 as YYNGEE. The CDR3 spans 13 residues. Trimming left V 4 bases short and J 2 bases short, with 10 bases between. CDR3 sequence (DNA): TGTGCCAGCAGCCCTCCGGGGGCCTACGAGCAGTACTTC. Its translation is CASSPPGAYEQYF.